This T cell receptor (beta chain) emerged from a study of cytomegalovirus exposure and HLA in healthy donors. Across the whole study: Genotyping showed around 81% of over 350 donors falling in the Caucasian-associated ancestry cluster. Whole-study results and caveats: With further analysis later on, most CMV-associated TCR beta chains appeared HLA-restricted.

Primers: 60 Vbeta forward and 13 Jbeta reverse. The protocol was immunoSEQ multiplex PCR, while the TCRdb copy is restricted to in-frame clones and leaves out a portion. Here the sample spans some 200,000 clones, 82% being singletons. V dropped 9 bases and J dropped 5; count of bases not matched to a gene: 5. The CDR3 length is 14 residues. The germline V gene has CDR1 SNHLY and CDR2 FYNNEI. Remarks on this clone: What it binds is not known.

Sequencing used PBMCs. This clonotype originated in a woman aged 40 to 50 in good health and CMV-seronegative. The gene calls are TRBV2 and TRBJ2-3, with 13 positions matching TRBD2. The CDR3 loop reads CARTSGGRVDTQYF. The DNA for the CDR3 is TGTGCCAGGACTAGCGGGGGGAGGGTAGATACGCAGTATTTT.